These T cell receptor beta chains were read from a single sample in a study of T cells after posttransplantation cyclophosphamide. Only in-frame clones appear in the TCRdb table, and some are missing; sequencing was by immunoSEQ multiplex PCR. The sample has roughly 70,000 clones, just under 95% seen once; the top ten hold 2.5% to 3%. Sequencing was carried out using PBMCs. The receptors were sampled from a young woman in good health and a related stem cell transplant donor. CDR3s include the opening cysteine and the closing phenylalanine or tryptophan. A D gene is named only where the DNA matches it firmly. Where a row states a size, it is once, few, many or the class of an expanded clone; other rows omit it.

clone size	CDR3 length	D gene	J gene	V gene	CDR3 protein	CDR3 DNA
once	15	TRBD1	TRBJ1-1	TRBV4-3	CASSLRQGASTEAFF	TGCGCCAGCAGCCTTCGCCAGGGGGCGTCCACTGAAGCTTTCTTT
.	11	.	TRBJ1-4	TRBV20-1	CSYRVVEKLFF	TGCAGTTACAGGGTAGTAGAAAAACTGTTTTTT
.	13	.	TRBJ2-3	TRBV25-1	CASSEYSGDTQYF	TGTGCCAGCAGTGAATACTCCGGGGATACGCAGTATTTT
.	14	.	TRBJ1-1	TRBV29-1	CSVDRATFNTEAFF	TGCAGCGTTGATAGGGCGACATTCAACACTGAAGCTTTCTTT
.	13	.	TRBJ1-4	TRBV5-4	CASSLAGTRGLFF	TGTGCCAGCAGCTTGGCCGGAACAAGAGGACTGTTTTTT
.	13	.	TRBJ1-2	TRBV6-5	CASSYTQGVGYTF	TGTGCCAGCAGTTACACCCAAGGGGTTGGCTACACCTTC
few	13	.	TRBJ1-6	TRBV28	CASTGLYNSPLHF	TGTGCCAGCACAGGACTCTATAATTCACCCCTCCACTTT
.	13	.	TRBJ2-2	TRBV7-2	CASRGHRTGELFF	TGTGCCAGCAGAGGCCACCGCACCGGGGAGCTGTTTTTT
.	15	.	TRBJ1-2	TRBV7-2	CASSLLVGGGYGYTF	TGTGCCAGCAGCTTACTTGTGGGAGGAGGCTATGGCTACACCTTC
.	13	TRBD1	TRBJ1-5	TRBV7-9	CASSKDRDQPQHF	TGTGCCAGCAGCAAGGACAGGGACCAGCCCCAGCATTTT
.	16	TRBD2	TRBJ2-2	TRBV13	CASSLSGGAKTGELFF	TGTGCCAGCAGCTTGAGCGGGGGGGCCAAGACCGGGGAGCTGTTTTTT
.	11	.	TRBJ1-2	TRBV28	CANQGPDGYTF	TGTGCCAACCAGGGCCCTGATGGCTACACCTTC
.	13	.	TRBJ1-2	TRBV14	CASSQDPVYGYTF	TGTGCCAGCAGCCAAGATCCAGTCTATGGCTACACCTTC
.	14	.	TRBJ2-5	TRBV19	CASSISGVQETQYF	TGTGCCAGTAGTATCTCGGGGGTCCAAGAGACCCAGTACTTC
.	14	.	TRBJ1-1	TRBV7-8	CASSPPRVNTEAFF	TGTGCCAGCAGCCCACCCCGGGTGAACACTGAAGCTTTCTTT
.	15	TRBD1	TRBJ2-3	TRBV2	CASSLDRGYTDTQYF	TGTGCCAGCAGTTTGGACAGGGGCTACACAGATACGCAGTATTTT
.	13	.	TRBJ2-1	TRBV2	CASMEGNYNEQFF	TGTGCCAGCATGGAGGGGAACTACAATGAGCAGTTCTTC
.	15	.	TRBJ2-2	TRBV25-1	CASSESGALGGELFF	TGTGCCAGCAGTGAATCGGGGGCTCTCGGTGGGGAGCTGTTTTTT
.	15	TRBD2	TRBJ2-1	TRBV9	CASSGASGGDNEQFF	TGTGCCAGCAGCGGAGCTAGCGGGGGGGACAATGAGCAGTTCTTC
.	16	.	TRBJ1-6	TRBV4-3	CASSPLMSSYNSPLHF	TGCGCCAGCAGCCCCCTGATGAGCTCCTATAATTCACCCCTCCACTTT
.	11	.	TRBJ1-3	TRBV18	CASSPGNTIYF	TGTGCCAGCTCACCAGGAAACACCATATATTTT
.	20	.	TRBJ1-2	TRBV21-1	CASSNRWSRQAPRMFYGYTF	TGTGCCAGCAGCAATAGGTGGTCGAGACAGGCCCCCAGAATGTTCTATGGCTACACCTTC
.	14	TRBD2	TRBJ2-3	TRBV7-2	CASSPRLAGSTQYF	TGTGCCAGCAGCCCCCGACTAGCGGGGAGTACGCAGTATTTT
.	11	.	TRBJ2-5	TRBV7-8	CASSLQGTQYF	TGTGCCAGCAGCTTACAAGGGACCCAGTACTTC
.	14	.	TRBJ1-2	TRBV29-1	CSVEDLGQPYGYTF	TGCAGCGTTGAAGATCTTGGACAGCCGTATGGCTACACCTTC
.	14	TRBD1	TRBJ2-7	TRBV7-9	CASSLGVRGREQYF	TGTGCCAGCAGCTTAGGAGTCAGGGGGCGCGAGCAGTACTTC
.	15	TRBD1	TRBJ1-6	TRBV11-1	CASSLHSRGQSPLHF	TGTGCCAGCAGCTTACATTCCAGGGGGCAATCACCCCTCCACTTT
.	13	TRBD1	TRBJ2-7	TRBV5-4	CASTRDRAYEQYF	TGTGCCAGCACCAGGGACAGAGCCTACGAGCAGTACTTC
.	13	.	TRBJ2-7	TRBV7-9	CASSLSVEDEQYF	TGTGCCAGCAGCTTGTCAGTTGAGGACGAGCAGTACTTC
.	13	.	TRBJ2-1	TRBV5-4	CASSPPAYNEQFF	TGTGCCAGCAGCCCTCCAGCCTACAATGAGCAGTTCTTC
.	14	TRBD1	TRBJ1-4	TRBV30	CAWSPGQGVEKLFF	TGTGCCTGGAGCCCGGGACAGGGGGTTGAAAAACTGTTTTTT
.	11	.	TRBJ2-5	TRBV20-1	CSAKGKETQYF	TGCAGTGCTAAGGGAAAAGAGACCCAGTACTTC
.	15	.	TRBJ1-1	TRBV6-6	CASRVGSSLSTEAFF	TGTGCCTCCCGTGTAGGGTCGTCCTTGAGCACTGAAGCTTTCTTT
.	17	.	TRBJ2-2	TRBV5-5	CASSLDHTGLRVGELFF	TGTGCCAGCAGCTTGGATCACACAGGGTTACGGGTCGGGGAGCTGTTTTTT